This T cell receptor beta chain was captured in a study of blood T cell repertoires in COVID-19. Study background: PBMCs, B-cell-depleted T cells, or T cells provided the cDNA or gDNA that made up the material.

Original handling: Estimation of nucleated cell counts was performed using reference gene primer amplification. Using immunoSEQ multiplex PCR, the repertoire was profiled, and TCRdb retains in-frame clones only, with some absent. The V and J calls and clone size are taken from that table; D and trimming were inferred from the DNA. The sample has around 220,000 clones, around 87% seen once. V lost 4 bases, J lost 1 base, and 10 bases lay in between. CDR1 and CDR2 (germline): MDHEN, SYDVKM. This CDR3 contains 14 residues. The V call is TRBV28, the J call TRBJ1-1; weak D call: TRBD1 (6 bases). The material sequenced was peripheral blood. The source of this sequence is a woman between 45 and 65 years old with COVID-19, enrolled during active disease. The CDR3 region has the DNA TGTGCCAGCAGTTCCGCGGACAGGAACACTGAAGCTTTCTTT. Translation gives CASSSADRNTEAFF.